The sample holds a few counts of the clone carrying this T cell receptor (beta chain). What it recognizes is unknown. The data stem from a study of blood T cells in healthy people across ages. As for the study in general: Template switching caught about one barcoded beta molecule for each two T cells. Overall study results and limits: Unknown CMV status may confound age-related changes in expanded clones.

A sample-barcoded 5' primer and a J-beta primer mix were used in a second PCR of roughly 6 to 11 cycles. TCRdb called the 5' RACE reads again in MiXCR, with one record for every CDR3 protein. The sample holds 600,000 or so distinct CDR3 sequences; roughly 20% are singletons and the top ten take 3% to 4.5%. Trimming cost V 5 bases and J 3 bases, with 13 bases left between them. The CDR3 has 14 amino acids. Germline V lookup: CDR1 MNHEY, CDR2 SMNVEV (reference sequence). The origin of this receptor is a man between 65 and 85 years old in good health. Sample: blood. This chain connects TRBV27 to TRBJ2-5, with D possibly TRBD2 on 6 matching bases. The CDR3 nucleotides are TGTGCCAGCAGTCCGGTCGGGGGAGAAGAGACCCAGTACTTC. It encodes CASSPVGGEETQYF.